Below, 4 T cell receptor beta chains from the same sample are listed, as sequenced in a study of beta chain features in type 1 diabetes. Their cognate antigens are unknown. Overall study results and limits: For Type 1 diabetes patients, all four CD4+ subsets carried TCRB CDR3s that were moderately but significantly shorter.

The whole isolated RNA underwent reverse transcription, so sequencing captured expressed TCRB transcripts. Generated by immunoSEQ multiplex PCR, the TCRdb table keeps only in-frame clones and is missing some. The sample yields about 270,000 clones, approximately 15% seen once. The sample was naive CD4+ T cells from blood. The receptors here all came from a young man with type 1 diabetes.

This chain connects TRBV5-1 to TRBJ2-7; D possibly corresponds to TRBD1 (6 bases). CDR1 is SGHRS and CDR2 is YFSETQ in the germline V gene. The CDR3 length is 14 residues. V shed 1 base and J shed 3 bases, with 11 bases lying between them. The CDR3 is CASSLNPGDYEQYF. The CDR3 coding sequence is TGCGCCAGCAGCTTGAATCCAGGGGACTACGAGCAGTACTTC.

The table lists this clone with a few counts. V is TRBV15 and J is TRBJ2-3; D is perhaps TRBD2 (6 bases). CDR3 length equals 15 residues. Germline V CDR1 and CDR2: LNHNV, YYDKDF (reference sequence). Trimming took off 5 bases at V and 0 bases at J, with 12 bases between the two ends. The CDR3 DNA reads TGTGCCACCAGCCCCAGACTAGGTAGCACAGATACGCAGTATTTT. Protein sequence: CATSPRLGSTDTQYF.

The chain is built from TRBV11-2 and TRBJ2-2; D possibly corresponds to TRBD2 (6 bases). The CDR3 spans 14 residues. CDR1 is SGHAT and CDR2 is FQNNGV in the germline V gene. Trimming cost V 6 bases and J 4 bases, with 12 bases left between them. CDR3 loop: CASRKIGGTGELFF. CDR3 sequence (DNA): TGTGCCAGCAGGAAGATCGGGGGCACCGGGGAGCTGTTTTTT.

The chain has TRBV5-4 and TRBJ2-1; D is ambiguous. In germline, CDR1 is SGHNT, CDR2 YYREEE (reference sequence). V lost 0 bases, J lost 6 bases, and 10 bases lay in between. This CDR3 has 14 amino acids. CDR3 protein: CASSLELASNEQFF. The CDR3 nucleotides are TGTGCCAGCAGCTTGGAATTAGCTTCCAATGAGCAGTTCTTC.